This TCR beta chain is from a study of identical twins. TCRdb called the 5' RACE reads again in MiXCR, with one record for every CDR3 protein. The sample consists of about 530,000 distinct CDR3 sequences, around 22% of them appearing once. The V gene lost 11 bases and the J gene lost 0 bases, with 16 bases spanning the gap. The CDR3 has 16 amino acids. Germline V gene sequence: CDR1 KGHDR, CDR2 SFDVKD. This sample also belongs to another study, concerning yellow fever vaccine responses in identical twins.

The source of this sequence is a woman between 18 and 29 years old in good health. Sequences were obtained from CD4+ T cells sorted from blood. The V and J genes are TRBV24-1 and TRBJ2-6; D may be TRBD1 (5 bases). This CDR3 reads CANGVDSLSGANVLTF. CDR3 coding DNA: TGTGCCAACGGAGTAGACAGTCTCTCTGGGGCCAACGTCCTGACTTTC.